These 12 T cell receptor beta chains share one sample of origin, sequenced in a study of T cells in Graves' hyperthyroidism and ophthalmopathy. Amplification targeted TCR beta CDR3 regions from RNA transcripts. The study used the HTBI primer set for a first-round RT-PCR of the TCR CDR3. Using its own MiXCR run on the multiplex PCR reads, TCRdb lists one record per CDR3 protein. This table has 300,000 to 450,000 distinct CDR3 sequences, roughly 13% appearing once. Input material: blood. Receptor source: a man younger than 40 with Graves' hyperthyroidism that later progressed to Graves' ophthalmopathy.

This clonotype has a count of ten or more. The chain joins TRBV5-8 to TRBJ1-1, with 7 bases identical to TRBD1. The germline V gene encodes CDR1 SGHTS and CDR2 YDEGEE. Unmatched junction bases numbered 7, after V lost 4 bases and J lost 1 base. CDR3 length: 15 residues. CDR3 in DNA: TGTGCCAGCAGCCGAAACAGGGGATGGAACACTGAAGCTTTCTTT. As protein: CASSRNRGWNTEAFF.

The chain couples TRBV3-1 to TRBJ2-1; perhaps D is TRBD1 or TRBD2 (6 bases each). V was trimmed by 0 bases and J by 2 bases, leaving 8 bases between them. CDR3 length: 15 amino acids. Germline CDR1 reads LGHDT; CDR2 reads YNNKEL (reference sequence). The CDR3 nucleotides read TGTGCCAGCAGCCAAGATGGGGGGCCCTACAATGAGCAGTTCTTC. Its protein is CASSQDGGPYNEQFF.

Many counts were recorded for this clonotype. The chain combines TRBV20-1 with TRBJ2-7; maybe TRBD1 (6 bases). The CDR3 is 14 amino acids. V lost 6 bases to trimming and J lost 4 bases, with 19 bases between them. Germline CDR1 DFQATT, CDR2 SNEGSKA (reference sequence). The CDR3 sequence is CSAPTGTRPYEQYF. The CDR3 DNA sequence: TGCAGTGCCCCCACCGGGACAAGACCTTACGAGCAGTACTTC.

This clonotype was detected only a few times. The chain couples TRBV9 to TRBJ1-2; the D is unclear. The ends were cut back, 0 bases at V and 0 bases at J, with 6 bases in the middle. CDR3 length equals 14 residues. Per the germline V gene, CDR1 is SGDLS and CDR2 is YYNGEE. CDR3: CASSVDLTNYGYTF. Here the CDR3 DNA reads TGTGCCAGCAGCGTAGACCTGACTAACTATGGCTACACCTTC. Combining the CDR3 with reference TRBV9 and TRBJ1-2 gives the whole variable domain DSGVTQTPKHLITATGQRVTLRCSPRSGDLSVYWYQQSLDQGLQFLIQYYNGEERAKGNILERFSAQQFPDLHSELNLSSLELGDSALYFCASSVDLTNYGYTFGSGTRLTVV.

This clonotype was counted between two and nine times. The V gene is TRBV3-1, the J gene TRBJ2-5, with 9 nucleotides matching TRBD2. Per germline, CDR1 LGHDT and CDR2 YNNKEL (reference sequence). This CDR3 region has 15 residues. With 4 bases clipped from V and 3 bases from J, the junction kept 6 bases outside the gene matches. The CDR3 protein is CASSLEVAGEETQYF. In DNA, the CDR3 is TGTGCCAGCAGCCTAGAAGTAGCGGGGGAAGAGACCCAGTACTTC.

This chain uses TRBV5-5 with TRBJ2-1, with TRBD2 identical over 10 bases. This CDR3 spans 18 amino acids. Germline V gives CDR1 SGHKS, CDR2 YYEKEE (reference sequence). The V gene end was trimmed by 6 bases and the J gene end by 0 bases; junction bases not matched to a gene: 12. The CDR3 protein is CASIKTSGVPYSYNEQFF. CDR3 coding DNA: TGTGCCAGCATCAAAACTAGCGGGGTGCCCTACTCCTACAATGAGCAGTTCTTC.

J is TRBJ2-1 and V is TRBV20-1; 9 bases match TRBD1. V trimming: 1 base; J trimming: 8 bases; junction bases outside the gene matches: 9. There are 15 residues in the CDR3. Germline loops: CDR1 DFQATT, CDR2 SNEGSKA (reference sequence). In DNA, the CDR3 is TGCAGTGCTAGAGTGCAGGGACAGGGTCGATATGAGCAGTTCTTC. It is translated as CSARVQGQGRYEQFF.

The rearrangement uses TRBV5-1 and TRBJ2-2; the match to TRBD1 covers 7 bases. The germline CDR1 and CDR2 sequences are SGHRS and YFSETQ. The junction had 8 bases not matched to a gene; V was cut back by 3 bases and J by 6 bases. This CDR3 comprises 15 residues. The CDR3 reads CASSSRDSGSGELFF. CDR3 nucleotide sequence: TGCGCCAGCAGCTCCCGGGACAGCGGCTCCGGGGAGCTGTTTTTT.

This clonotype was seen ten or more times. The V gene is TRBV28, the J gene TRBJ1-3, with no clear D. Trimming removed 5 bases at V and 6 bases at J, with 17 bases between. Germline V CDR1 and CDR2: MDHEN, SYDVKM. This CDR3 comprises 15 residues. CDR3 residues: CASSPRRRSLNTIYF. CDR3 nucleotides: TGTGCCAGCAGTCCCAGGCGCAGATCCCTAAACACCATATATTTT.

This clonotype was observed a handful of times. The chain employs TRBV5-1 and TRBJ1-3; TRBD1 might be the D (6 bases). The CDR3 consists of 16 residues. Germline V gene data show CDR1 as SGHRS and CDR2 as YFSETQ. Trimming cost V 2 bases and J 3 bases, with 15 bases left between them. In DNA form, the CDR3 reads TGCGCCAGCAGCTTTATTCCGGGGGCGCTTGGAAACACCATATATTTT. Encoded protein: CASSFIPGALGNTIYF.

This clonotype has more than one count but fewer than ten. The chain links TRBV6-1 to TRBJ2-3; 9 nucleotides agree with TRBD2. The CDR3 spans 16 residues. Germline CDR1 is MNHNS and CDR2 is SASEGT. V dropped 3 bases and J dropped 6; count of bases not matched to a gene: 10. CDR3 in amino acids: CASSDKAGGSGDTQYF. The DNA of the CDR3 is TGTGCCAGCAGTGACAAAGCGGGGGGATCAGGGGATACGCAGTATTTT.

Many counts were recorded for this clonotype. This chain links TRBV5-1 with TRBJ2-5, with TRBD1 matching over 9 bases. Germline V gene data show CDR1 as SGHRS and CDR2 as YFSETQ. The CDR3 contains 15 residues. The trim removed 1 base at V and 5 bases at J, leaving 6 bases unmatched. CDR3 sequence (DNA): TGCGCCAGCAGCTTGACGGACAGGGGCCGGGAGACCCAGTACTTC. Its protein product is CASSLTDRGRETQYF.